This TCR beta chain was identified during a study of T cells in Graves' hyperthyroidism and ophthalmopathy. The study's findings and limits: A 13 V-J model separated ophthalmopathy from stable hyperthyroidism.

Deletions cut 6 bases from V and 0 bases from J, with 15 bases between. This CDR3 region has 15 residues. Germline V gene lookup returns CDR1 DFQATT and CDR2 SNEGSKA (reference sequence). The source material, RNA transcripts, was used to amplify TCR beta CDR3 regions. RT-PCR in the first round (using the HTBI primer set) targeted the TCR CDR3. A single record per CDR3 protein comes from TCRdb applying MiXCR to the multiplex PCR reads. The sample shows more than 500,000 distinct CDR3 sequences, about 16% of them seen only once. Thyroid ultrasound and orbital computed tomography, with clinical symptoms and serum thyroxine and TRAb, informed diagnoses. From 8.5 to 10 ml of fresh peripheral blood, PBMCs were isolated. This clonotype was seen at least ten times. Its antigen is not identified.

The sample was blood. The gene calls are TRBV20-1 and TRBJ2-4; tentative D call: TRBD2 (6 bases). This clonotype originated in a woman aged 25 to 45 with Graves' hyperthyroidism. In DNA form, the CDR3 reads TGCAGTGCCACCGAGATGGGACTAGCCAAAAACATTCAGTACTTC. Protein: CSATEMGLAKNIQYF.